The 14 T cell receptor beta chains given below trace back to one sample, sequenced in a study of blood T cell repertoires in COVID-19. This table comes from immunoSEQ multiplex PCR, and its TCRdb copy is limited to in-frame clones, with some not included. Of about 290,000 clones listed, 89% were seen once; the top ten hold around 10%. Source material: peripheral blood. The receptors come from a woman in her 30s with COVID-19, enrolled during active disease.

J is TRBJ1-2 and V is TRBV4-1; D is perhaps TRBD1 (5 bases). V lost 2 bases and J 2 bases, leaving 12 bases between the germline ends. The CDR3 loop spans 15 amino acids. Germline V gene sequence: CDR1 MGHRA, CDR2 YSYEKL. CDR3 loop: CASSQHRQGNYGYTF. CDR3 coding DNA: TGCGCCAGCAGCCAACACCGCCAGGGAAACTATGGCTACACCTTC.

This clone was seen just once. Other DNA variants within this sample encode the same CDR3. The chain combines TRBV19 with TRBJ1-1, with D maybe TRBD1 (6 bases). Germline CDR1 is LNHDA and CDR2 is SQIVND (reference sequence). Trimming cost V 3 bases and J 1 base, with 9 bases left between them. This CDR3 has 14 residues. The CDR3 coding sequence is TGTGCCAGTAGTATGGGGGGGCCGAACACTGAAGCTTTCTTT. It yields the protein CASSMGGPNTEAFF.

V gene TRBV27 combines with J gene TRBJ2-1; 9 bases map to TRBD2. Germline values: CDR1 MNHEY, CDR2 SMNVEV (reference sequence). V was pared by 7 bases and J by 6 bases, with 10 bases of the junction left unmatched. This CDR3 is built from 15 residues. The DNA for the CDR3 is TGTGCCAGCAACGAGAGGGGGGGACTAGCCAATGAGCAGTTCTTC. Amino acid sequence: CASNERGGLANEQFF.

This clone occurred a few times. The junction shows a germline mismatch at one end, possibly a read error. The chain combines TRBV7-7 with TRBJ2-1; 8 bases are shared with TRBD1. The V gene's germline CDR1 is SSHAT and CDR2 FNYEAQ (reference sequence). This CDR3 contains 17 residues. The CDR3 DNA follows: TGTGCCAGCAGCTTAGGCGCAGACAGGGGTCCCCTCAATGGCCGGATCTTC. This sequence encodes CASSLGADRGPLNGRIF.

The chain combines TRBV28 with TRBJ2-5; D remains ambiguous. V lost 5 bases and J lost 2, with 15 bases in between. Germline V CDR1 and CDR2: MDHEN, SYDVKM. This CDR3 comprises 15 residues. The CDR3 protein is CASSPPTAVQETQYF. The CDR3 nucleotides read TGTGCCAGCAGTCCTCCTACAGCAGTTCAAGAGACCCAGTACTTC.

CDR3 in amino acids: CASSLYRGLSDGYTF. The CDR3 DNA follows: TGTGCCAGCAGCTTGTACAGGGGGCTGAGCGATGGCTACACCTTC. This chain uses TRBV7-9 with TRBJ1-2; the match to TRBD1 covers 9 bases. The CDR3 has 15 amino acids. V lost 3 bases to trimming and J lost 6 bases; unmatched junction nucleotides: 8. Germline lookup yields CDR1 SEHNR and CDR2 FQNEAQ (reference sequence).

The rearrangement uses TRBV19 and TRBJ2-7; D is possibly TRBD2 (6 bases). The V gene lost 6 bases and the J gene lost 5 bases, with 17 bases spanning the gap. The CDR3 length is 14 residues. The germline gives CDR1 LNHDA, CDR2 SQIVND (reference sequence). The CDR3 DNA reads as TGTGCCAGTAGAGGAGGACATCGGGAGAACGAGCAGTACTTC. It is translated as CASRGGHRENEQYF.

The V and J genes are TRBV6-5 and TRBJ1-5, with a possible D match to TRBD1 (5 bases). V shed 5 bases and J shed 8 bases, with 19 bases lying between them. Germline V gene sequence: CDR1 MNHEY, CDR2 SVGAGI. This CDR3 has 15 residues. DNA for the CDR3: TGTGCCAGCAGTCGTGGTCGGGGGTCTAACGAGCCCCAGCATTTT. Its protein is CASSRGRGSNEPQHF.

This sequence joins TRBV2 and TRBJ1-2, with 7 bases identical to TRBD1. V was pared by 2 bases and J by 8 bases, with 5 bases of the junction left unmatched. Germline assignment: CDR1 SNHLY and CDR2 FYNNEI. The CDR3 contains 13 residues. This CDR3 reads CASSERGPGGYTF. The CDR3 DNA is TGTGCCAGCAGTGAAAGGGGGCCCGGAGGCTACACCTTC.

The CDR3 here is CASSFTSGGQETQYF. The CDR3 coding sequence is TGTGCCAGCAGCTTTACTAGCGGGGGTCAAGAGACCCAGTACTTC. This chain joins TRBV3-1 (or the pseudogene TRBV3-2) and TRBJ2-5, with 11 bases lining up with TRBD2. Trimming at V came to 5 bases and at J to 2 bases, leaving 4 bases not matched to a gene. Germline loops: CDR1 LGHDT, CDR2 YNNKEL (reference sequence). The CDR3 contains 15 residues.

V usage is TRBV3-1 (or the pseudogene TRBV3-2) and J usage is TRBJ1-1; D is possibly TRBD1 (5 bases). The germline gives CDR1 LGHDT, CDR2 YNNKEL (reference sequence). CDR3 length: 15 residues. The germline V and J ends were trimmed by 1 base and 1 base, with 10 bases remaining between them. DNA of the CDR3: TGTGCCAGCAGCCAAGTTGTTACAGGGAACACTGAAGCTTTCTTT. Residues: CASSQVVTGNTEAFF.

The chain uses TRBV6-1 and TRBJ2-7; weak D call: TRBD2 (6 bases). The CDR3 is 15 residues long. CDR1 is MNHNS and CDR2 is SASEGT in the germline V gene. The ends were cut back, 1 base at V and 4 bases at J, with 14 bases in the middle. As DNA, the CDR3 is TGTGCCAGCAGTGAAGTTATCGGGGGAGGATACGAGCAGTACTTC. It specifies CASSEVIGGGYEQYF.

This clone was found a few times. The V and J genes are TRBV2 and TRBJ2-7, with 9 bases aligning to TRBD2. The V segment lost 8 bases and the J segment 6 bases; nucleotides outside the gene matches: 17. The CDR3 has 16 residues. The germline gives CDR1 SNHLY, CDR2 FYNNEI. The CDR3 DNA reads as TGTGCCAGCGATCTGGCGGGGCCGGGACTAGCATCCGAGCAGTACTTC. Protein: CASDLAGPGLASEQYF.

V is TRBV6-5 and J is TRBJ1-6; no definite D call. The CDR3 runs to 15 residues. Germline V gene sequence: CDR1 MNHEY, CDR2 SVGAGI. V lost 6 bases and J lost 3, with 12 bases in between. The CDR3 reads CASRLQPHYNSPLHF. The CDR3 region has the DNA TGTGCCAGCAGGTTACAACCCCACTATAATTCACCCCTCCACTTT.